The following is a T cell receptor beta chain sequence with its context. Data came from immunoSEQ multiplex PCR; TCRdb stores just in-frame clones and leaves some out. The table includes a few hundred thousand clones, approximately 89% detected once. The CDR3 contains 12 residues. Trimming at V came to 6 bases and at J to 6 bases, leaving 1 base not matched to a gene. The record originates from a study of blood T cell repertoires in COVID-19. Study-wide context: Sample material is recorded as cDNA or gDNA derived from T cells, B-cell-depleted T cells, or PBMCs.

The chain employs TRBV12-3 or TRBV12-4 and TRBJ2-2; TRBD1 matches at 7 bases. This receptor was identified in a woman aged 40-49 years who had recovered from COVID-19. The material sequenced was peripheral blood. CDR3 region: CASRQGAGELFF. CDR3 nucleotide sequence: TGTGCCAGCAGGCAGGGGGCCGGGGAGCTGTTTTTT.